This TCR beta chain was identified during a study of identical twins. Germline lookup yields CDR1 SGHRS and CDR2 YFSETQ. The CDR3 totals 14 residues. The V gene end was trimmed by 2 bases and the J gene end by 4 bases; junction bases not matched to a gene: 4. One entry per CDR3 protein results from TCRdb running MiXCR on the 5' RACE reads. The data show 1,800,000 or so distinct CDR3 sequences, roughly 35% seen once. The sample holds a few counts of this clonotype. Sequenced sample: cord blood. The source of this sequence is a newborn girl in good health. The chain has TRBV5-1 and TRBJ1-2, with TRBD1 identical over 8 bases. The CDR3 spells CASSFRQGTYGYTF. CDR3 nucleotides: TGCGCCAGCAGCTTCAGACAGGGGACCTATGGCTACACCTTC.